The T cell receptor beta chain described here comes from a study of vaccination effects on CD4 cells after COVID-19. Trimming removed 0 bases from V and 7 bases from J, with 11 bases in between. Germline CDR1 is SGHRS and CDR2 is YFSETQ. This CDR3 region has 14 residues. Sequencing used immunoSEQ multiplex PCR; TCRdb keeps in-frame clones, though not all of them. This sample has about 24,000 clones, with roughly 79% found just once. This clone has a handful of counts. The target antigen is unknown. The ViraFEST assay expanded antigen-specific CD4+ T cells with viral peptide pools before sequencing. Subsequent to ten to eleven days of culture, CD4+ T cells were isolated. All study participants received two doses of BNT162b2 or mRNA-1273 vaccine. The culture medium for around 2 million PBMC per well included roughly 9.2 IU/ml IL-2 and around 10 ug/ml peptides. Study-wide results and limits: Of the vaccine-induced clones from healthy vaccinees, merely 1 of 255 recognized common cold coronaviruses as well.

Sequenced material: CD4+ T cells from PBMCs cultured with SARS-CoV-2 spike peptides, taken after COVID-19 vaccination. This receptor was taken from a human donor who received a COVID-19 vaccine. Some clones in this sample may be carry-over from other donors' samples. The chain combines TRBV5-1 with TRBJ2-4; D may be TRBD2 (6 bases). CDR3: CASSLAPGGNIQYF. CDR3 coding DNA: TGCGCCAGCAGCTTGGCCCCTGGGGGGAACATTCAGTACTTC.